The 13 T cell receptor beta chains below come from one sample, sequenced in a study of blood T cell repertoires in COVID-19. The table came from immunoSEQ multiplex PCR; TCRdb's copy has only in-frame clones and leaves some out. The data contain 200,000 to 300,000 clones, 70% to 90% of them singletons. The sample was peripheral blood. Receptors originate from a human donor in a cohort sampled during active COVID-19.

The genes are TRBV15 and TRBJ2-5; 7 bases match TRBD2. Germline V lookup: CDR1 LNHNV, CDR2 YYDKDF (reference sequence). Trimming removed 1 base from V and 5 bases from J; junction bases left unmatched: 7. The CDR3 runs to 15 residues. The CDR3 DNA follows: TGTGCCACCAGCAGAGGAGGGAGGGGTGGGGAGACCCAGTACTTC. Translation: CATSRGGRGGETQYF.

The V and J genes are TRBV7-2 and TRBJ2-7; D not resolved. The CDR3 extends over 12 amino acids. Germline values: CDR1 SGHTA, CDR2 FQGNSA. V shed 0 bases and J shed 6 bases, with 6 bases lying between them. The CDR3 here is CASSLAPSEQYF. CDR3 bases: TGTGCCAGCAGCTTAGCGCCGAGCGAGCAGTACTTC.

The V and J genes are TRBV5-1 and TRBJ2-3; perhaps TRBD1 as D (5 bases). CDR3 size: 12 residues. Looked up from germline, CDR1 is SGHRS and CDR2 is YFSETQ. V was trimmed by 5 bases and J by 5 bases, leaving 9 bases between them. CDR3 sequence: CASRVTGDTQYF. CDR3 in DNA: TGCGCCAGCAGGGTTACAGGAGATACGCAGTATTTT. Filled out from reference TRBV5-1 and TRBJ2-3, the complete variable domain reads KAGVTQTPRYLIKTRGQQVTLSCSPISGHRSVSWYQQTPGQGLQFLFEYFSETQRNKGNFPGRFSGRQFSNSRSEMNVSTLELGDSALYLCASRVTGDTQYFGPGTRLTVL.

The genes are TRBV3-1 (or the pseudogene TRBV3-2) and TRBJ2-7; TRBD1 agrees at 7 bases. Trimming cost V 1 base and J 1 base; bases outside gene matches: 1. Germline loops: CDR1 LGHDT, CDR2 YNNKEL (reference sequence). The CDR3 is 14 residues long. The CDR3 here is CASSQATGSYEQYF. The DNA for the CDR3 is TGTGCCAGCAGCCAAGCGACAGGGTCCTACGAGCAGTACTTC.

The V call is TRBV7-2, the J call TRBJ2-1; the match to TRBD2 covers 10 bases. V lost 5 bases to trimming and J lost 6 bases; unmatched junction nucleotides: 13. In germline, CDR1 is SGHTA, CDR2 FQGNSA. The CDR3 contains 17 residues. The CDR3 here is CASSPTPLAGGGNEQFF. CDR3 DNA: TGTGCCAGCAGCCCCACTCCCTTAGCGGGAGGAGGCAATGAGCAGTTCTTC.

The chain is built from TRBV1 and TRBJ1-3; TRBD1, the table's D call, was not compared with the DNA. TRBV1 is reported as a pseudogene. The CDR3 has 16 residues. In nucleotides, the CDR3 is TGCACCAGCAGCCATGCCAGAAAACACTCTGGAAACACCATATATTTT. It translates to CTSSHARKHSGNTIYF.

About this clone itself: This CDR3 is also generated by other DNA sequences in the sample. This chain joins TRBV12-3 or TRBV12-4 and TRBJ1-2, with a possible D match to TRBD1 (6 bases). V dropped 5 bases and J dropped 5 bases, with 9 bases sitting between them. CDR3 size: 12 residues. CDR3 loop: CASSRQGYGYTF. In DNA form, the CDR3 reads TGTGCCAGCAGTCGCCAGGGGTATGGCTACACCTTC.

The rearrangement joins TRBV4-3 to TRBJ2-7; 8 nucleotides match TRBD1. Germline V CDR1 and CDR2: LGHNA, YSLEER. Trimming took 4 bases from V and 2 from J; bases not matched to a gene: 10. This CDR3 is 16 amino acids long. The CDR3 DNA sequence: TGCGCCAGCAGCCGAGTAAGGACAGGGCGCACCTACGAGCAGTACTTC. Translating it yields CASSRVRTGRTYEQYF.

The CDR3 DNA reads as TGCGCCAGCAGGGCCCGGGCAGGGGATGACACTGAAGCTTTCTTT. Protein product: CASRARAGDDTEAFF. The rearrangement links TRBV5-1 to TRBJ1-1, with D tentatively TRBD1 (6 bases). CDR3 size: 15 residues. V was cut by 5 bases and J by 3 bases, with 17 bases left in between. The V gene's germline CDR1 is SGHRS and CDR2 YFSETQ.

The V gene is TRBV23-1, the J gene TRBJ1-5; tentatively, D is TRBD1 (5 bases). TRBV23-1 carries the ORF label, with uncertain function. V lost 8 bases and J lost 11, with 13 bases in between. The CDR3 length is 11 residues. The CDR3 DNA reads as TGCGCCAGCCCCCCGGGGGTAGCCCAGCATTTT. It encodes CASPPGVAQHF.

The chain carries TRBV6-6 and TRBJ2-7; 9 bases fit TRBD1. The V segment lost 2 bases and the J segment 3 bases; nucleotides outside the gene matches: 2. This CDR3 contains 14 residues. Germline CDR1 is MNHNY and CDR2 is SVGAGI (reference sequence). The CDR3 loop reads CASSYEDRGYEQYF. Written as DNA, the CDR3 is TGTGCCAGCAGTTACGAGGACAGGGGCTACGAGCAGTACTTC.

This chain joins TRBV10-2 and TRBJ2-2; D not resolved. Germline V gene lookup returns CDR1 WSHSY and CDR2 SAAADI. The CDR3 extends over 13 amino acids. Trimming cost V 1 base and J 4 bases, with 4 bases left between them. CDR3 residues: CASSEYGTGELFF. The CDR3 coding sequence is TGCGCCAGCAGTGAGTACGGCACCGGGGAGCTGTTTTTT.

Written as DNA, the CDR3 is TGTGCCAGCAGTCGGACAGGGAACGAGCAGTACTTC. Residues: CASSRTGNEQYF. The chain employs TRBV27 and TRBJ2-7, with 8 nucleotides matching TRBD1. The CDR3 consists of 12 residues. The V gene's germline CDR1 is MNHEY and CDR2 SMNVEV (reference sequence). V was pared by 5 bases and J by 5 bases, with 2 bases of the junction left unmatched.